This TCR beta chain appears in the sequencing data of a study of blood T cell repertoires in COVID-19. CDR1 is ENHRY and CDR2 is SYGVKD in the germline V gene. This CDR3 contains 17 residues. The ends were cut back, 4 bases at V and 4 bases at J, with 22 bases in the middle. Profiling relied on immunoSEQ multiplex PCR, and the TCRdb table lists in-frame clones only, not all of them. The data show roughly 200,000 clones, with 82% seen just once and around 8% held by the top ten. The sample comprised peripheral blood. The receptor was isolated from a woman between 55 and 75 years old with COVID-19, enrolled during active disease. The chain carries TRBV10-3 and TRBJ1-1, with D possibly matching TRBD1 (6 bases). CDR3 coding DNA: TGTGCCATCAGTGTCCTGGACAGCCGAATACTTGGCACTGAAGCTTTCTTT. Translated: CAISVLDSRILGTEAFF.